This T cell receptor beta chain was recovered during a study of blood T cell repertoires in COVID-19. Looking at the study overall: There were acute and convalescent COVID-19 samples, and they came from the United States, Italy and Spain.

Assay: immunoSEQ multiplex PCR; the TCRdb copy retains only in-frame clones and omits some. The sample lists some 290,000 clones; roughly nine tenths were seen once. Per germline, CDR1 MNHEY and CDR2 SVGAGI. The CDR3 has 15 residues. Trimming shortened V by 6 bases and J by 0 bases, and 11 bases separated the two germline ends. The rearrangement links TRBV6-5 to TRBJ1-4; a weak D match, TRBD1 (6 bases). The sequenced sample was peripheral blood. The TCR comes from a woman in her 30s with COVID-19, enrolled during active disease. The CDR3 spells CASRGGAATNEKLFF. CDR3 nucleotides: TGTGCCAGCAGGGGGGGGGCAGCAACTAATGAAAAACTGTTTTTT.